This T cell receptor beta chain appears in the sequencing data of a study of shared clonotypes between healthy human individuals. The study, taken as a whole, reports: Clonotype sharing among donors was thought likely to change with sequencing depth. Larger estimated richness was generally seen in naive subsets than in memory subsets.

On this clone: The antigen remains unidentified.

Subsets obtained from CD4+ cells comprised CD45RA+ naive and CD45RA-negative memory cells. Clones were read by immunoSEQ multiplex PCR, and TCRdb kept only the in-frame ones, dropping some. The table lists 1,400,000 or so clones, approximately 98.5% of them singletons. The V gene's germline CDR1 is SGHNT and CDR2 YYREEE (reference sequence). The CDR3 totals 14 residues. Trimming took off 5 bases at V and 6 bases at J, with 14 bases between the two ends. This TCR derives from a man aged 30 to 39 in good health. The chain couples TRBV5-4 to TRBJ2-2; maybe TRBD2 (5 bases). The sequenced sample was naive CD4+ T cells sorted from blood. The subset here: CD45RA+ positively selected. CDR3 DNA: TGTGCCAGCAGTACCGATGGGGAGTCCGGGGAGCTGTTTTTT. Amino acid sequence: CASSTDGESGELFF.